This T cell receptor beta chain was profiled in a study of cytomegalovirus exposure and HLA in healthy donors. Study-wide results and limits: A prior analysis recorded that most TCR beta V segments were productive about 87% or about 30% of the time. Immune exposure was documented only through CMV serostatus.

The CDR3 spans 20 residues. PCR amplification relied on 60 Vbeta primers (plus 13 Jbeta primers). Study processing details: Some 10 million shared chains were among the approximately 76 million unique TCR beta chains that a later analysis counted. Here immunoSEQ multiplex PCR was the method, and the copy in TCRdb shows in-frame clones only, minus some. Clonal size and the V and J genes are those of that table, whereas D and trimming came from the DNA. Seen here are 150,000 to 200,000 clones, about three quarters observed once, and the top ten hold about 1%. As for this clone: Antigen: not known.

Donors counted as nominally healthy when sampled, yet unrecorded immune exposures were likely. The TCR sequence derives from a woman aged 40 to 50 in good health and CMV-seronegative. The V gene is TRBV21-1, the J gene TRBJ2-3; the table's D call TRBD2 went unverified against the DNA. TRBV21-1 constitutes a pseudogene. Sequenced sample: PBMCs. Written as DNA, the CDR3 is TGTGCCAGCAGCAAAGAGATGACGGGGTTCTATACCAAACGTCCAGATACGCAGTATTTT. Protein: CASSKEMTGFYTKRPDTQYF.